This TCR beta chain is from a study of control samples from healthy donors and cancer patients. CDR1 MRHNA and CDR2 SNTAGT come from the germline V gene. The CDR3 sequence is 13 residues long. After removal of 3 bases from V and 4 bases from J, the junction contained 1 base not matched to a gene. TCRdb's table, derived via immunoSEQ multiplex PCR, lists solely in-frame clones and lacks some. The sample lists 150,000 to 200,000 clones, 91% occurring once. The J gene is TRBJ2-7, the V gene TRBV6-4; 9 bases align to TRBD2. The sequenced sample was blood. The sequence was obtained from a woman aged 25 to 39 in good health. CDR3 residues: CASSEREGYEQYF. Written as DNA, the CDR3 is TGTGCCAGCAGTGAGCGGGAGGGGTACGAGCAGTACTTC.